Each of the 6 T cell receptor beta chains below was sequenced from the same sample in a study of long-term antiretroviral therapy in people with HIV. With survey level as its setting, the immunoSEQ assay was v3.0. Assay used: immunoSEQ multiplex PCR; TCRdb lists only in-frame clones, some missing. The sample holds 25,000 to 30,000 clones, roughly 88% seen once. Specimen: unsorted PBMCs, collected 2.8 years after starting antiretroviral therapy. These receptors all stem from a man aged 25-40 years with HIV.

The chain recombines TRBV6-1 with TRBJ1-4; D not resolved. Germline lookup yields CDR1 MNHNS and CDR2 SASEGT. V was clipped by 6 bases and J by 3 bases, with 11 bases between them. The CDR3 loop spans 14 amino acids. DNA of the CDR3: TGTGCCAGCAGCGAATGGGGTCCTAATGAAAAACTGTTTTTT. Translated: CASSEWGPNEKLFF.

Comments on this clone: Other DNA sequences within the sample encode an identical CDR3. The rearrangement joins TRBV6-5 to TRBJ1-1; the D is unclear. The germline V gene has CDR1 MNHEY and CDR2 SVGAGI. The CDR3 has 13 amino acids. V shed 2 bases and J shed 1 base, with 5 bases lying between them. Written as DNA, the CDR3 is TGTGCCAGCAGTTACAGCAGGAACACTGAAGCTTTCTTT. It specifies CASSYSRNTEAFF.

The CDR3 region is CASKGQPNTEAFF. In nucleotides, the CDR3 is TGTGCCAGTAAGGGACAGCCGAACACTGAAGCTTTCTTT. This chain joins TRBV19 and TRBJ1-1, with TRBD1 matching over 7 bases. The CDR3 runs 13 residues. The V segment lost 7 bases and the J segment 1 base; nucleotides outside the gene matches: 3. Germline V gene lookup returns CDR1 LNHDA and CDR2 SQIVND (reference sequence).

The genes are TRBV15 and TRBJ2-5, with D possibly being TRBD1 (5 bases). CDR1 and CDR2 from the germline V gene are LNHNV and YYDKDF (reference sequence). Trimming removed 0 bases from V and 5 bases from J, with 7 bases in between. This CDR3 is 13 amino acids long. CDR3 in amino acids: CATSRDPGETQYF. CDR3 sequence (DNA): TGTGCCACCAGCAGAGATCCAGGGGAGACCCAGTACTTC.

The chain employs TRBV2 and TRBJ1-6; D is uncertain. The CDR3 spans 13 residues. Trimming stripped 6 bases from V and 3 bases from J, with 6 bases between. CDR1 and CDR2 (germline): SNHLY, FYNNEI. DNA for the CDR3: TGTGCCAGCAGGGACGACTATAATTCACCCCTCCACTTT. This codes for CASRDDYNSPLHF.

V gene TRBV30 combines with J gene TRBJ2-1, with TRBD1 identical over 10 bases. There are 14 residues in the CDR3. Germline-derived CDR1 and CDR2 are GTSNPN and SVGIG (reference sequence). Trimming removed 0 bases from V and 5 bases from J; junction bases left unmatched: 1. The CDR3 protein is CAWSVGQGNNEQFF. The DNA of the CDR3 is TGTGCCTGGAGTGTGGGACAGGGGAACAATGAGCAGTTCTTC.